The 5 T cell receptor beta chains given below trace back to one sample, sequenced in a study of cytomegalovirus exposure and HLA in healthy donors. Here immunoSEQ multiplex PCR was the method, and the copy in TCRdb shows in-frame clones only, minus some. Among around 150,000 clones, approximately 84% were seen once, and the ten largest hold 25% to 30%. Source material: PBMCs. These receptors all come from a young man in good health and CMV-seropositive.

This clone was counted a single time. This chain connects TRBV5-1 to TRBJ2-1, with D possibly TRBD2 on 6 matching bases. The germline CDR1 and CDR2 sequences are SGHRS and YFSETQ. CDR3 length equals 17 residues. Trimming removed 6 bases from V and 0 bases from J, with 19 bases in between. The CDR3 is CASTPRSGSSSYNEQFF. Written as DNA, the CDR3 is TGCGCCAGCACCCCCCGGAGCGGGTCCAGCTCCTACAATGAGCAGTTCTTC.

The genes are TRBV5-1 and TRBJ1-1; D unresolved. The V end lost 0 bases, the J end lost 0 bases, and 9 bases lay between the germline ends. The CDR3 spans 15 residues. The germline gives CDR1 SGHRS, CDR2 YFSETQ. The CDR3 sequence is CASSLEGRVNTEAFF. The CDR3 nucleotides are TGCGCCAGCAGCTTGGAAGGGAGGGTGAACACTGAAGCTTTCTTT. Full variable domain (rest looked up from reference TRBV5-1 and TRBJ1-1): KAGVTQTPRYLIKTRGQQVTLSCSPISGHRSVSWYQQTPGQGLQFLFEYFSETQRNKGNFPGRFSGRQFSNSRSEMNVSTLELGDSALYLCASSLEGRVNTEAFFGQGTRLTVV.

This clone occurred a few times. The chain combines TRBV5-1 with TRBJ2-5; 11 nucleotides line up with TRBD1. CDR3 size: 16 residues. After removal of 4 bases from V and 0 bases from J, the junction contained 5 bases not matched to a gene. CDR1 SGHRS and CDR2 YFSETQ come from the germline V gene. CDR3 residues: CASSAGTGGYQETQYF. In nucleotides, the CDR3 is TGCGCCAGCAGCGCCGGGACAGGGGGGTACCAAGAGACCCAGTACTTC.

The chain links TRBV5-1 to TRBJ2-1; 14 bases align to TRBD2. CDR1 is SGHRS, CDR2 YFSETQ, per germline. V shed 3 bases and J 4 bases; nucleotides not matched to a gene: 3. This CDR3 spans 16 amino acids. The CDR3 protein is CASSSTSGGGYNEQFF. The CDR3 DNA reads as TGCGCCAGCAGCTCGACTAGCGGGGGGGGATACAATGAGCAGTTCTTC.

This chain links TRBV5-1 with TRBJ2-1, with D perhaps matching TRBD1 (6 bases). CDR3 length equals 15 residues. V was shortened by 4 bases and J by 0 bases, with 11 bases between the two germline ends. Germline values: CDR1 SGHRS, CDR2 YFSETQ. The CDR3: CASSQTDSSYNEQFF. CDR3 bases: TGCGCCAGCAGCCAAACGGACAGCTCCTACAATGAGCAGTTCTTC.